This is a list of T cell receptor beta chains from one sample in a study of T cell changes during pregnancy in multiple sclerosis. Sequencing used immunoSEQ multiplex PCR; TCRdb keeps in-frame clones, though not all of them. The sample has more than 55,000 clones; 80% to 95% are singletons. Sequenced material: peripheral blood, taken in the first trimester of pregnancy. The source of these receptors is a female donor in good health, enrolled as a control in a pregnancy study. CDR3s include the opening cysteine and the closing phenylalanine or tryptophan. A D gene is named only where the DNA matches it firmly. Clone size is shown for a subset of rows, as once, few, many or a class of expanded clone.

j_call: TRBJ2-5
clone_size: -
d_call: -
v_call: TRBV28
cdr3_aa: CASSLYRVRETQYF
cdr3_nt: TGTGCCAGCAGTTTATACAGGGTCCGTGAGACCCAGTACTTC

j_call: TRBJ2-1
clone_size: -
d_call: -
v_call: TRBV5-1
cdr3_aa: CASSSYQGNLYNEQFF
cdr3_nt: TGCGCCAGCAGCTCCTATCAGGGGAACCTCTACAATGAGCAGTTCTTC

j_call: TRBJ2-1
clone_size: -
d_call: TRBD2
v_call: TRBV18
cdr3_aa: CASSPGLAGVKEQFF
cdr3_nt: TGTGCCAGCTCACCCGGACTAGCGGGAGTAAAGGAGCAGTTCTTC

j_call: TRBJ2-1
clone_size: -
d_call: TRBD1
v_call: TRBV28
cdr3_aa: CASRPKGGQGAYNEQFF
cdr3_nt: TGTGCCAGCAGACCAAAAGGCGGACAGGGGGCCTACAATGAGCAGTTCTTC

j_call: TRBJ2-7
clone_size: -
d_call: -
v_call: TRBV21-1
cdr3_aa: CASSRASFYEQYF
cdr3_nt: TGTGCCAGCAGCAGAGCTAGCTTCTACGAGCAGTACTTC

j_call: TRBJ1-2
clone_size: -
d_call: -
v_call: TRBV27
cdr3_aa: CASSPVGPYGYTF
cdr3_nt: TGTGCCAGCAGTCCGGTTGGGCCCTATGGCTACACCTTC

j_call: TRBJ2-4
clone_size: -
d_call: -
v_call: TRBV5-1
cdr3_aa: CASSLEVQGGGDIQYF
cdr3_nt: TGCGCCAGCAGCTTGGAAGTCCAAGGAGGCGGCGACATTCAGTACTTC

j_call: TRBJ2-5
clone_size: -
d_call: -
v_call: TRBV15
cdr3_aa: CATSSLTAGSETQYF
cdr3_nt: TGTGCCACCAGCAGTCTGACAGCCGGGTCGGAGACCCAGTACTTC

j_call: TRBJ1-1
clone_size: -
d_call: -
v_call: TRBV5-6
cdr3_aa: CASSFFEAAAPLNTEAFF
cdr3_nt: TGTGCCAGCAGCTTTTTTGAGGCGGCGGCGCCTTTGAACACTGAAGCTTTCTTT

j_call: TRBJ2-3
clone_size: -
d_call: TRBD1
v_call: TRBV5-1
cdr3_aa: CASSLEGARTDTQYF
cdr3_nt: TGCGCCAGCAGCTTGGAGGGGGCACGAACAGATACGCAGTATTTT

j_call: TRBJ1-2
clone_size: -
d_call: -
v_call: TRBV2
cdr3_aa: CATVRGYGYTF
cdr3_nt: TGTGCCACTGTGCGGGGCTATGGCTACACCTTC

j_call: TRBJ1-1
clone_size: once
d_call: TRBD1
v_call: TRBV5-6
cdr3_aa: CASSQQGGTEAFF
cdr3_nt: TGTGCCAGCAGCCAACAGGGGGGCACTGAAGCTTTCTTT

j_call: TRBJ1-2
clone_size: -
d_call: -
v_call: TRBV19
cdr3_aa: CASTPYATNYGYTF
cdr3_nt: TGTGCCAGTACTCCGTATGCGACTAACTATGGCTACACCTTC

j_call: TRBJ2-7
clone_size: -
d_call: -
v_call: TRBV7-2
cdr3_aa: CASRDAPGNSYEQYF
cdr3_nt: TGTGCCAGCAGGGACGCCCCGGGGAACTCCTACGAGCAGTACTTC

j_call: TRBJ2-3
clone_size: -
d_call: -
v_call: TRBV6-1
cdr3_aa: CASSDVTDTQYF
cdr3_nt: TGTGCCAGCAGTGACGTCACAGATACGCAGTATTTT

j_call: TRBJ1-3
clone_size: -
d_call: -
v_call: TRBV7-8
cdr3_aa: CASSSRGGGGNTIYF
cdr3_nt: TGTGCCAGCAGCTCGAGGGGGGGTGGTGGAAACACCATATATTTT

j_call: TRBJ1-5
clone_size: -
d_call: TRBD1
v_call: TRBV30
cdr3_aa: CAWSDRGTQPQHF
cdr3_nt: TGTGCCTGGAGTGACAGGGGGACTCAGCCCCAGCATTTT

j_call: TRBJ2-7
clone_size: once
d_call: -
v_call: TRBV28
cdr3_aa: CASESSVSYEQYF
cdr3_nt: TGTGCCAGCGAGTCTAGCGTATCCTACGAGCAGTACTTC

j_call: TRBJ1-5
clone_size: -
d_call: TRBD1
v_call: TRBV18
cdr3_aa: CASSRSTGDSQPQHF
cdr3_nt: TGTGCCAGCTCACGGTCGACAGGGGACTCTCAGCCCCAGCATTTT

j_call: TRBJ2-4
clone_size: -
d_call: -
v_call: TRBV27
cdr3_aa: CASSSSGSKNIQYF
cdr3_nt: -

j_call: TRBJ1-2
clone_size: -
d_call: -
v_call: TRBV28
cdr3_aa: CASSRDTGLGGYTF
cdr3_nt: TGTGCCAGCAGTCGAGATACAGGGTTGGGTGGCTACACCTTC

j_call: TRBJ1-5
clone_size: -
d_call: TRBD1
v_call: TRBV4-1
cdr3_aa: CASSQLYGQVSNQPQHF
cdr3_nt: TGCGCCAGCAGCCAACTATACGGACAGGTTAGCAATCAGCCCCAGCATTTT

j_call: TRBJ2-5
clone_size: -
d_call: -
v_call: TRBV28
cdr3_aa: CASSSYSSDPETQYF
cdr3_nt: TGTGCCAGCAGTTCCTATAGTAGCGATCCAGAGACCCAGTACTTC

j_call: TRBJ2-1
clone_size: -
d_call: TRBD2
v_call: TRBV7-2
cdr3_aa: CASSLTRGAEQFF
cdr3_nt: TGTGCCAGCAGCTTAACGCGGGGGGCAGAGCAGTTCTTC

j_call: TRBJ1-5
clone_size: -
d_call: -
v_call: TRBV27
cdr3_aa: CASSPLTGSKPQHF
cdr3_nt: TGTGCCAGCAGTCCCCTGACGGGATCGAAGCCCCAGCATTTT

j_call: TRBJ2-1
clone_size: -
d_call: TRBD1
v_call: TRBV5-1
cdr3_aa: CASSLRQGAGEQFF
cdr3_nt: TGCGCCAGCAGCTTGCGACAGGGGGCGGGTGAGCAGTTCTTC

j_call: TRBJ2-2
clone_size: -
d_call: TRBD1
v_call: TRBV6-1
cdr3_aa: CASRAGGGELFF
cdr3_nt: TGTGCCAGCAGGGCAGGGGGCGGGGAGCTGTTTTTT

j_call: TRBJ1-5
clone_size: -
d_call: -
v_call: TRBV27
cdr3_aa: CASSLVGTSEDQPQHF
cdr3_nt: TGTGCCAGCAGTTTAGTAGGGACATCCGAGGATCAGCCCCAGCATTTT